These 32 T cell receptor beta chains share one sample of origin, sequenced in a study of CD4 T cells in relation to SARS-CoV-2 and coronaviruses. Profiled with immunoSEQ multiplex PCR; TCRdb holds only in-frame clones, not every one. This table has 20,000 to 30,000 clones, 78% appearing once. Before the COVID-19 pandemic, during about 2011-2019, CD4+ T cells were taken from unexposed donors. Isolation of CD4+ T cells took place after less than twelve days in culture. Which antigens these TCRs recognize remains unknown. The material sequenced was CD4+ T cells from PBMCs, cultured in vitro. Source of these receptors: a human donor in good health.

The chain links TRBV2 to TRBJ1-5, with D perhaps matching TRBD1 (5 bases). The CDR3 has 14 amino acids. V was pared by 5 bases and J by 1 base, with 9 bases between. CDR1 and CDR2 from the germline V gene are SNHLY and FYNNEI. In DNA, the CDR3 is TGTGCCAGCAGTTACGGGACCAGCAATCAGCCCCAGCATTTT. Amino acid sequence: CASSYGTSNQPQHF.

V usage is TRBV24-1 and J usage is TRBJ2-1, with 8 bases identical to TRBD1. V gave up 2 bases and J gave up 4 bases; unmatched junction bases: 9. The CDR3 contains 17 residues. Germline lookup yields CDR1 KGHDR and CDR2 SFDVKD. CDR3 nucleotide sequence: TGTGCCACCAGTGATTCGACAGGGGTTTGGGGGTACAATGAGCAGTTCTTC. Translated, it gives CATSDSTGVWGYNEQFF.

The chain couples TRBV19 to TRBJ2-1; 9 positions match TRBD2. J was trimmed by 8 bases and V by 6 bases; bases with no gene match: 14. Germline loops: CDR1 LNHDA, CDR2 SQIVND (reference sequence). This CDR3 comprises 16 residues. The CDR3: CASSQIAGDVYDEQFF. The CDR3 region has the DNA TGTGCCAGTAGCCAAATAGCGGGAGACGTTTACGATGAGCAGTTCTTC.

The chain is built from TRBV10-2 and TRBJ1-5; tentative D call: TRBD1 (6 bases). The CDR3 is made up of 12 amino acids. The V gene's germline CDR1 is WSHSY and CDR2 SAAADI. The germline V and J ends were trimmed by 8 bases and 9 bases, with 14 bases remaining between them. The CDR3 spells CASRTVIGPQHF. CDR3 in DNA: TGCGCCAGCCGGACAGTCATTGGGCCCCAGCATTTT.

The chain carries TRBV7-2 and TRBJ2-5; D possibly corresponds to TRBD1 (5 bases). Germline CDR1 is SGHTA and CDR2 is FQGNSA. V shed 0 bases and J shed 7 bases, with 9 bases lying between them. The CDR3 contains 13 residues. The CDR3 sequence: CASSLAGVGTQYF. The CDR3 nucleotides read TGTGCCAGCAGCTTAGCAGGGGTTGGGACCCAGTACTTC.

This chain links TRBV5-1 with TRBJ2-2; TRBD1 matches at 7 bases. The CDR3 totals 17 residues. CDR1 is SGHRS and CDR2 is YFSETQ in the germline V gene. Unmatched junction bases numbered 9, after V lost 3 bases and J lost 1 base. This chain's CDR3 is CASSWTTGFGNTGELFF. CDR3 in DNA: TGCGCCAGCAGCTGGACGACAGGGTTTGGGAACACCGGGGAGCTGTTTTTT. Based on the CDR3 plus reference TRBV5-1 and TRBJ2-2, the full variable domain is KAGVTQTPRYLIKTRGQQVTLSCSPISGHRSVSWYQQTPGQGLQFLFEYFSETQRNKGNFPGRFSGRQFSNSRSEMNVSTLELGDSALYLCASSWTTGFGNTGELFFGEGSRLTVL.

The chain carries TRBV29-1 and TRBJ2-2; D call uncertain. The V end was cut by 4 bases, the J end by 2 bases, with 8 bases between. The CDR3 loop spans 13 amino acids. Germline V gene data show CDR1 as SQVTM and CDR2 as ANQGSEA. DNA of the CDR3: TGCAGCGTTGTGGAACCTAACACCGGGGAGCTGTTTTTT. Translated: CSVVEPNTGELFF.

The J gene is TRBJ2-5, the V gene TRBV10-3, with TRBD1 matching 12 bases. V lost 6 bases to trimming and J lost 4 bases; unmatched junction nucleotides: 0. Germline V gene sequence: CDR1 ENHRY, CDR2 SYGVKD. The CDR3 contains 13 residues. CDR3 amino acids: CAIRGQGAETQYF. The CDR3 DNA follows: TGTGCCATCAGGGGACAGGGGGCAGAGACCCAGTACTTC.

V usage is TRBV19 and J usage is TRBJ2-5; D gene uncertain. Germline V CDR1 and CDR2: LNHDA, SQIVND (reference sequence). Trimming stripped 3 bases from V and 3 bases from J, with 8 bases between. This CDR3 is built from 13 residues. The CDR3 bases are TGTGCCAGTAGTATGGGAAGCAAAGAGACCCAGTACTTC. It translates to CASSMGSKETQYF.

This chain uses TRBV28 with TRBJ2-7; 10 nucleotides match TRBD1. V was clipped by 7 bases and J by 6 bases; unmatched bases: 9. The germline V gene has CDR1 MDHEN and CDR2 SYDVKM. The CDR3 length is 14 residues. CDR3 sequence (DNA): TGTGCCAGCACCTGGGGGACAGGGGAATCCGAGCAGTACTTC. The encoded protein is CASTWGTGESEQYF.

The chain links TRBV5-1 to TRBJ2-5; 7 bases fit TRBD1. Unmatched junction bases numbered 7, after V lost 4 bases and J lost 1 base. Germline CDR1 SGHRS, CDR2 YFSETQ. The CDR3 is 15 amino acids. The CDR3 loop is CASSGGDRAQETQYF. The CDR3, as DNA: TGCGCCAGCAGCGGCGGCGACAGGGCCCAAGAGACCCAGTACTTC. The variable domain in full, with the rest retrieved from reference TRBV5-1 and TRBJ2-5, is KAGVTQTPRYLIKTRGQQVTLSCSPISGHRSVSWYQQTPGQGLQFLFEYFSETQRNKGNFPGRFSGRQFSNSRSEMNVSTLELGDSALYLCASSGGDRAQETQYFGPGTRLLVL.

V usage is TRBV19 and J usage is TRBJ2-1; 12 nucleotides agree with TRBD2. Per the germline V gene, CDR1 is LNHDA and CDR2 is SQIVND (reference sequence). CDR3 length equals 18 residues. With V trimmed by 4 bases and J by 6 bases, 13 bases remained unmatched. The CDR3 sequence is CASSTHPSGRAAGNEQFF. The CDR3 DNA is TGTGCCAGTAGTACCCACCCTAGCGGGAGGGCCGCCGGCAATGAGCAGTTCTTC.

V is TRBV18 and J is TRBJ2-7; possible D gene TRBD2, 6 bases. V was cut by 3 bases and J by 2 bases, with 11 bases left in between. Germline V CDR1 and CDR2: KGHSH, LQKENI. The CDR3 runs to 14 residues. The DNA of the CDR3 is TGTGCCAGCTCACCCGCCGGGAGAACCTACGAGCAGTACTTC. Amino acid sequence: CASSPAGRTYEQYF.

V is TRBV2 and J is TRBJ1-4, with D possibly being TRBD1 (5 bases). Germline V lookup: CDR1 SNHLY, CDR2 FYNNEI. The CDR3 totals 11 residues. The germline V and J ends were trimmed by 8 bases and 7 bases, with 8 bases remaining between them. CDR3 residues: CASWGGEKLFF. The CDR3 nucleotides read TGTGCCAGCTGGGGGGGTGAAAAACTGTTTTTT.

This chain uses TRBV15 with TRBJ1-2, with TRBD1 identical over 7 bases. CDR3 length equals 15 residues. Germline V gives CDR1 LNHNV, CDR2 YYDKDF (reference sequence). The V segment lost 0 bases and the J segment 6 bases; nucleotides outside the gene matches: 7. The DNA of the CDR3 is TGTGCCACCAGCAGAGAAGGAAGGGGGCATGATGGCTACACCTTC. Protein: CATSREGRGHDGYTF.

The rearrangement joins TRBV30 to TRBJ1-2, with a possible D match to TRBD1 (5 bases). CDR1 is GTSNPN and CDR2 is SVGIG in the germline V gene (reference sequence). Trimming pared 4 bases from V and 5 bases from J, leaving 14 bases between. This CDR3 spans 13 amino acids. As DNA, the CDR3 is TGTGCCTGGACTAGGGACTTTGAGTATGGCTACACCTTC. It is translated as CAWTRDFEYGYTF.

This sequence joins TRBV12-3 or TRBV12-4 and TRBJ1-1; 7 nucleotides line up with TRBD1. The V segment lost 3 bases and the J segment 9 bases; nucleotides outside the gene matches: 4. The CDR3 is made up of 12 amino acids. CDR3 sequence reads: CASSLGQRKAFF. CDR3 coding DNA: TGTGCCAGCAGTTTGGGACAGAGGAAAGCTTTCTTT.

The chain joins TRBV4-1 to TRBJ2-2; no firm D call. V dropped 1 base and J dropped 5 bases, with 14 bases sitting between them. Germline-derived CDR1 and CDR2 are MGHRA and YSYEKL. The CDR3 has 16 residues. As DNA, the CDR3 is TGCGCCAGCAGCCAAGGAGAGAGTCTGGCGACCGGGGAGCTGTTTTTT. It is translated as CASSQGESLATGELFF.

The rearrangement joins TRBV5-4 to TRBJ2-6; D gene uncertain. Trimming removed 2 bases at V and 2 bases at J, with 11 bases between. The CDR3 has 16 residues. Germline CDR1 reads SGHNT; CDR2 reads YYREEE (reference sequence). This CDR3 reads CASSFPLWTGANVLTF. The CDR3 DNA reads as TGTGCCAGCAGCTTCCCTCTCTGGACTGGGGCCAACGTCCTGACTTTC. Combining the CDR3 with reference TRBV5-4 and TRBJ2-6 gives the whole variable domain ETGVTQSPTHLIKTRGQQVTLRCSSQSGHNTVSWYQQALGQGPQFIFQYYREEENGRGNFPPRFSGLQFPNYSSELNVNALELDDSALYLCASSFPLWTGANVLTFGAGSRLTVL.

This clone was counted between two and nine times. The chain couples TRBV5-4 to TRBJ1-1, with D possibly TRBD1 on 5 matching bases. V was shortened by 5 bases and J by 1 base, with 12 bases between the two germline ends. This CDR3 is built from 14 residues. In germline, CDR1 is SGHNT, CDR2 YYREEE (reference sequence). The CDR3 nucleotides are TGTGCCAGCAGGCCGGGACTCGGGAACACTGAAGCTTTCTTT. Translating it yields CASRPGLGNTEAFF.

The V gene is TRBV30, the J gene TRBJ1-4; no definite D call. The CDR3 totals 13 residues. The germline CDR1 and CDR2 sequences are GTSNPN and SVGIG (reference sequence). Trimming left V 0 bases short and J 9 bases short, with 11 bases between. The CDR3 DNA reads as TGTGCCTGGAGTGTACGGGCACCCCAAAAACTGTTTTTT. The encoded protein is CAWSVRAPQKLFF.

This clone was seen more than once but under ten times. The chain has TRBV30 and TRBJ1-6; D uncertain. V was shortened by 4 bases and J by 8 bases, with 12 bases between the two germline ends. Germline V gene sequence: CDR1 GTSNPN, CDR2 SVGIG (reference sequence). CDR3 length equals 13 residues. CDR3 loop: CAWTDTHDSPLHF. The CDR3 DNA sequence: TGTGCCTGGACAGATACCCATGATTCACCCCTCCACTTT.

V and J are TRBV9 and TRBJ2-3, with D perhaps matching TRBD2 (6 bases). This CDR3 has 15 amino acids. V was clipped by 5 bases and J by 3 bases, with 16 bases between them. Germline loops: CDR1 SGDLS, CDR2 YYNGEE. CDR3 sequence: CASREVAGITDTQYF. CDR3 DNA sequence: TGTGCCAGCAGGGAGGTGGCGGGAATTACAGATACGCAGTATTTT.

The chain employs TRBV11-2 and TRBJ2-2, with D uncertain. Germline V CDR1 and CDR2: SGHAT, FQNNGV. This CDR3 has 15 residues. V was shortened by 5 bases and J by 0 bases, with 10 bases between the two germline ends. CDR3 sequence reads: CASSAQFANTGELFF. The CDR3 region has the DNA TGTGCCAGCAGCGCCCAGTTCGCGAACACCGGGGAGCTGTTTTTT.

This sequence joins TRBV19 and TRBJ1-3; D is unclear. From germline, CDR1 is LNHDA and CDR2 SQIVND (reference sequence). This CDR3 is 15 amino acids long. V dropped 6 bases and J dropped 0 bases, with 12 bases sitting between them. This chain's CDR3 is CASSPGWDSGNTIYF. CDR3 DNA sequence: TGTGCCAGTAGCCCGGGGTGGGACTCTGGAAACACCATATATTTT.

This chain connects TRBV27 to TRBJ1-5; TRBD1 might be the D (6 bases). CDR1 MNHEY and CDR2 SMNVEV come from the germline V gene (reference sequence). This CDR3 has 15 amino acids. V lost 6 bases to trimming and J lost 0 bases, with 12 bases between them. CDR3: CASRTTGYSNQPQHF. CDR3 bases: TGTGCCAGCAGAACCACAGGGTATAGCAATCAGCCCCAGCATTTT.

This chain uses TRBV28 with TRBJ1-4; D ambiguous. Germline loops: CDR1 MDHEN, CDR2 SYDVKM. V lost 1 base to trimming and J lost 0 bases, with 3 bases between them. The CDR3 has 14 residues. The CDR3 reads CASSLYATNEKLFF. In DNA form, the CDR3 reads TGTGCCAGCAGTTTATATGCAACTAATGAAAAACTGTTTTTT.

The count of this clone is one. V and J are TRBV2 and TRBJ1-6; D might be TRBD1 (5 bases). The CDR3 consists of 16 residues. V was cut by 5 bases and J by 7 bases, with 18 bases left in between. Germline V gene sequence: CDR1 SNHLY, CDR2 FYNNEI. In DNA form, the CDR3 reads TGTGCCAGCAGTCATGGGGCCTCAGGTCTAAATTCACCCCTCCACTTT. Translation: CASSHGASGLNSPLHF. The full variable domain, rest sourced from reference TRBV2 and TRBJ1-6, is EPEVTQTPSHQVTQMGQEVILRCVPISNHLYFYWYRQILGQKVEFLVSFYNNEISEKSEIFDDQFSVERPDGSNFTLKIRSTKLEDSAMYFCASSHGASGLNSPLHFGNGTRLTVT.

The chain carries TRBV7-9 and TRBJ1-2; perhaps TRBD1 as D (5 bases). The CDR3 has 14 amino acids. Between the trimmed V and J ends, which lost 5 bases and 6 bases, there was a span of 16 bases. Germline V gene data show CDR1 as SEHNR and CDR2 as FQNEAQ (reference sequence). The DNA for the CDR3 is TGTGCCAGCAGCATCGGGACGGAAAGGGATGGCTACACCTTC. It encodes CASSIGTERDGYTF.

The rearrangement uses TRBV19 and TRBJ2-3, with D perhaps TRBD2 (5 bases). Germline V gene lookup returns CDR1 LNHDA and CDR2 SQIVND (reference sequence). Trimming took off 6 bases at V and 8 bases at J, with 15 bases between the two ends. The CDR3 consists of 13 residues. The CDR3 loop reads CASSPFSLATQYF. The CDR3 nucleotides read TGTGCCAGTAGCCCTTTCTCGCTAGCTACGCAGTATTTT.

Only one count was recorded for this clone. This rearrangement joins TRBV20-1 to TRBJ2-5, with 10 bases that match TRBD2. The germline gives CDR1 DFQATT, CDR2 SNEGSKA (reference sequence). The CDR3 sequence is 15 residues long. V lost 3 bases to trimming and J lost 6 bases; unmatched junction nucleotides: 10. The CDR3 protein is CSASIPGLAFQTQYF. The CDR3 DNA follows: TGCAGTGCTAGTATACCGGGACTAGCGTTTCAGACCCAGTACTTC.

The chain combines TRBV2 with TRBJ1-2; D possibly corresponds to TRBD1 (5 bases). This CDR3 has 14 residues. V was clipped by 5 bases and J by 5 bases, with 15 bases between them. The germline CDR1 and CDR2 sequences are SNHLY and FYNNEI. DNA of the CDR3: TGTGCCAGCAGTACCCGGACACCCACTTATGGCTACACCTTC. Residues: CASSTRTPTYGYTF.